Described below is a single T cell receptor (beta chain) sequence and its context. The antigen is undetermined. This sample is drawn from a study of T cell responses to AZD1222 COVID-19 vaccine. Notes on the study in general: Clonal diversity was possibly underestimated; the donors were predominantly white British and more often female. Variant regions that are unmutated are reportedly the target of nearly half of spike-specific TCRs. Regions 160-218 and 743-854 held dominance among vaccine-associated CD4 TCRs, which spanned spike. When two AZD1222 doses had been given, Spike-specific TCR breadth and depth rose.

The assay was immunoSEQ multiplex PCR, and TCRdb's table has in-frame clones only and misses some. The sample lists just over 90,000 clones, 85% to 90% occurring once. The CDR3 is 14 amino acids. Trimming took 7 bases from V and 1 from J, leaving 11 bases between them. CDR1 SNHLY and CDR2 FYNNEI come from the germline V gene. The specimen comprised peripheral blood, sampled 28 days after the second AZD1222 dose. The chain recombines TRBV2 with TRBJ1-5, with a tentative D call TRBD1 (5 bases). The sequence was obtained from an adult who received the AZD1222 COVID-19 vaccine. The CDR3 sequence: CASTRQLSNQPQHF. CDR3 DNA: TGTGCCAGCACCAGACAGCTGAGCAATCAGCCCCAGCATTTT.